This T cell receptor (beta chain) stems from a study of blood T cell repertoires in COVID-19. Study-wide background: Researchers got acute and convalescent COVID-19 samples from the United States, Italy and Spain. From T cells, B-cell-depleted T cells, or PBMCs came the material, which was cDNA or gDNA.

In the original analysis: Using reference gene primer amplification, nucleated cell counts were estimated. The repertoire was sequenced with immunoSEQ multiplex PCR; TCRdb's copy has only in-frame clones and lacks some. That table supplies the V and J calls and clone size; D and trimming were determined from the DNA. The repertoire holds some 320,000 clones, with around 87% as singletons. The CDR3 sequence is 14 residues long. V lost 6 bases and J lost 3, with 15 bases in between. Per the germline V gene, CDR1 is MNHEY and CDR2 is SMNVEV (reference sequence). This sequence joins TRBV27 and TRBJ2-7; tentative D call: TRBD1 (5 bases). The TCR originated in a woman between 45 and 60 years old who had recovered from COVID-19. The material sequenced was peripheral blood. The CDR3 is CASRRLQGFYEQYF. For the CDR3, the DNA is TGTGCCAGCAGGAGGCTCCAGGGTTTCTACGAGCAGTACTTC.